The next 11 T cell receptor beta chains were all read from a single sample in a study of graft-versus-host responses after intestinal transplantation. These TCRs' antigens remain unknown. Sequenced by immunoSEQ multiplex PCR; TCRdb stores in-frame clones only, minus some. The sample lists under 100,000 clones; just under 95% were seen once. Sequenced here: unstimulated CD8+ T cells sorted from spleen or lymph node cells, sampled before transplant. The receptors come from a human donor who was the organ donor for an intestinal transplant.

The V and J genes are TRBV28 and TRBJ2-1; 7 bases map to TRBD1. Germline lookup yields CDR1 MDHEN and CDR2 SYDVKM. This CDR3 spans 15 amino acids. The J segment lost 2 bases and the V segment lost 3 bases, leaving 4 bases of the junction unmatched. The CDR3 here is CASSLGDRAYNEQFF. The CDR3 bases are TGTGCCAGCAGTTTGGGTGACAGGGCCTACAATGAGCAGTTCTTC.

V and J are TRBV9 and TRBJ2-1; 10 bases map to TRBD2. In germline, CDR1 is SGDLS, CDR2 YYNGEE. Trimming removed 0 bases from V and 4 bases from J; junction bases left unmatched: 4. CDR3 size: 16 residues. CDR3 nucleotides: TGTGCCAGCAGCGTAGCGGGAGCGGGAGGGTACAATGAGCAGTTCTTC. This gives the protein CASSVAGAGGYNEQFF. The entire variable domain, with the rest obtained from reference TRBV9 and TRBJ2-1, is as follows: DSGVTQTPKHLITATGQRVTLRCSPRSGDLSVYWYQQSLDQGLQFLIQYYNGEERAKGNILERFSAQQFPDLHSELNLSSLELGDSALYFCASSVAGAGGYNEQFFGPGTRLTVL.

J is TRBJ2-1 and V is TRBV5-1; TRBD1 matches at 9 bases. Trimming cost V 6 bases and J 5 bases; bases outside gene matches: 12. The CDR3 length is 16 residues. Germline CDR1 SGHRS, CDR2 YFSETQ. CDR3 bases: TGCGCCAGCAAGGACCGAAAGGGACAGGGAGACAATGAGCAGTTCTTC. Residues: CASKDRKGQGDNEQFF.

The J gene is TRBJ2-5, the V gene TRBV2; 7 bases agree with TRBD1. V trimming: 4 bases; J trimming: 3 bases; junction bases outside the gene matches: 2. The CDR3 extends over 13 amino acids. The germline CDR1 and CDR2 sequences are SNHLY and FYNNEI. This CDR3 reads CASSGDRKETQYF. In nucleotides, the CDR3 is TGTGCCAGCAGTGGGGACAGAAAAGAGACCCAGTACTTC.

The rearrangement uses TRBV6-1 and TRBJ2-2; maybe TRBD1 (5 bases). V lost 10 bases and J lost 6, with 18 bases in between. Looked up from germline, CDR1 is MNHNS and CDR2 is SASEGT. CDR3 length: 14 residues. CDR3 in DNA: TGTGCCATCAAAGGGGTAGCATGGGCCGGGGAGCTGTTTTTT. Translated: CAIKGVAWAGELFF.

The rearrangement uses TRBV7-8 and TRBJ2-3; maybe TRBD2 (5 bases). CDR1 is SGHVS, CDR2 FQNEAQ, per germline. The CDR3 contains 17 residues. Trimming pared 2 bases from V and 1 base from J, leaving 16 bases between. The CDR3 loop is CASSLSSSWWGTDTQYF. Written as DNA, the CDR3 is TGTGCCAGCAGCTTAAGTTCTAGCTGGTGGGGCACAGATACGCAGTATTTT.

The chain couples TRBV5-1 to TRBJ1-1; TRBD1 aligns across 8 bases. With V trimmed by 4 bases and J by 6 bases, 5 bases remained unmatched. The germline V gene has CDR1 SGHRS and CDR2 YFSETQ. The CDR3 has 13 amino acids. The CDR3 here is CASSRTTGAEAFF. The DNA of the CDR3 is TGCGCCAGCAGCCGCACGACAGGGGCTGAAGCTTTCTTT.

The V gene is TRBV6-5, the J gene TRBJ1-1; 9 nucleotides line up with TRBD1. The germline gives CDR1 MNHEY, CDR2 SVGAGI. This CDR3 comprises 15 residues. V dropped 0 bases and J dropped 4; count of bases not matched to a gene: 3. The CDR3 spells CASSYSTGGSTEAFF. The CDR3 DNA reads TGTGCCAGCAGTTACTCGACAGGGGGGTCCACTGAAGCTTTCTTT.

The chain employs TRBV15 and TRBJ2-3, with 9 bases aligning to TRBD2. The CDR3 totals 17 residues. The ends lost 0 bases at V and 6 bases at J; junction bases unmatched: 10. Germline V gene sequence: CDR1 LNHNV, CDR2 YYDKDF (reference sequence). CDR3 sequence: CATSREGWRGGRDTQYF. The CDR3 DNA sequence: TGTGCCACCAGCAGAGAAGGGTGGCGGGGGGGAAGGGATACGCAGTATTTT.

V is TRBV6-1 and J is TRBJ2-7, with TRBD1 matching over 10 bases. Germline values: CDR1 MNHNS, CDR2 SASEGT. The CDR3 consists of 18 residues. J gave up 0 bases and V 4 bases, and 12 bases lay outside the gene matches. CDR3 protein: CASSVDRGPLLSSYEQYF. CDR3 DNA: TGTGCCAGCAGTGTCGACAGGGGGCCTCTTCTTAGCTCCTACGAGCAGTACTTC.

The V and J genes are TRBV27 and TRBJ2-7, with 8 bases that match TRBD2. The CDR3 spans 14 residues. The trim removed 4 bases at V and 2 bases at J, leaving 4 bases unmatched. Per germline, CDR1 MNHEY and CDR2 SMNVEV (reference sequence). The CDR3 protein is CASSYSSGAYEQYF. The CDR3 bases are TGTGCCAGCAGTTATAGTAGCGGGGCCTACGAGCAGTACTTC.